This T cell receptor beta chain is from a study of cytomegalovirus exposure and HLA in healthy donors. PCR was performed using 60 Vbeta and 13 Jbeta primers. Profiling relied on immunoSEQ multiplex PCR, and the TCRdb table lists in-frame clones only, not all of them. The table has more than 200,000 clones, approximately 80% seen once. The length of the CDR3 is 15 residues. The V and J ends lost 6 bases and 3 bases, in that order; junction bases with no gene match: 8. The germline gives CDR1 SNHLY, CDR2 FYNNEI. Source material: PBMCs. The V gene is TRBV2, the J gene TRBJ1-5; TRBD1 aligns across 7 bases. The clonotype originates from a girl aged 2-10 years in good health and CMV-seronegative. The CDR3 bases are TGTGCCAGCAGCGACGACAGGGCAATCAATCAGCCCCAGCATTTT. It encodes CASSDDRAINQPQHF.